These 32 T cell receptor beta chains were sequenced from one sample in a study. TCRdb itself ran the RT-PCR reads through MiXCR, one entry per CDR3 protein. The table includes about 680,000 distinct CDR3 sequences, 13% to 15% detected once. Sequences were obtained from memory CD4+ T cells from blood. These receptors came from a female donor in good health, serving as a healthy control.

The chain employs TRBV20-1 and TRBJ2-7, with D possibly matching TRBD2 (5 bases). This CDR3 is built from 13 residues. Germline CDR1 reads DFQATT; CDR2 reads SNEGSKA (reference sequence). V gave up 3 bases and J gave up 5 bases, with 14 bases separating them. CDR3 sequence: CSASYGKGNEQYF. DNA for the CDR3: TGCAGTGCTAGCTACGGGAAGGGTAACGAGCAGTACTTC.

This clonotype was counted between two and nine times. A much larger clone lies one base from this, so it may be a read error. The chain combines TRBV5-1 with TRBJ2-5; D gene ambiguous. V lost 4 bases and J 2 bases, leaving 15 bases between the germline ends. CDR3 length equals 15 residues. Germline-derived CDR1 and CDR2 are SGHRS and YFSETQ. CDR3 nucleotides: TGCGCCAGCAGCACCTCTGATCCCGCACAAGAGACCCAGTACTTC. This gives the protein CASSTSDPAQETQYF.

This clonotype has more than one count but fewer than ten. The chain carries TRBV5-5 and TRBJ2-1, with D perhaps matching TRBD2 (6 bases). The CDR3 totals 15 residues. Germline loops: CDR1 SGHKS, CDR2 YYEKEE (reference sequence). V gave up 1 base and J gave up 8 bases, with 16 bases separating them. CDR3 nucleotide sequence: TGTGCCAGCAGCTTGTTATCGGGAGTGGCCGATGAGCAGTTCTTC. This translates into CASSLLSGVADEQFF.

Only one count was recorded for this clonotype. This may come from a read error, since a much larger clone is one base off. The chain recombines TRBV7-2 with TRBJ2-3; a weak D match, TRBD2 (6 bases). Germline CDR1 and CDR2: SGHTA and FQGNSA. CDR3 size: 12 residues. V lost 10 bases to trimming and J lost 10 bases, with 18 bases between them. The CDR3 spells CAIRPPGGAQYF. The CDR3, as DNA: TGTGCCATCAGACCCCCCGGAGGGGCGCAGTATTTT.

V is TRBV11-2 and J is TRBJ2-7; D is unclear. Trimming took off 5 bases at V and 1 base at J, with 12 bases between the two ends. The germline gives CDR1 SGHAT, CDR2 FQNNGV. This CDR3 spans 14 amino acids. CDR3 bases: TGTGCCAGCAGCCGGACGGTTAGGTCCTACGAGCAGTACTTC. Amino acids: CASSRTVRSYEQYF. Looking up the rest from reference TRBV11-2 and TRBJ2-7 gives the full variable domain: EAGVAQSPRYKIIEKRQSVAFWCNPISGHATLYWYQQILGQGPKLLIQFQNNGVVDDSQLPKDRFSAERLKGVDSTLKIQPAKLEDSAVYLCASSRTVRSYEQYFGPGTRLTVT.

A single count supports this clonotype. The chain carries TRBV28 and TRBJ1-1, with a weak D call TRBD1 (5 bases). Germline loops: CDR1 MDHEN, CDR2 SYDVKM. Trimming removed 10 bases at V and 3 bases at J, with 9 bases between. The CDR3 is made up of 11 amino acids. CDR3 protein: CAIGAYTEAFF. In nucleotides, the CDR3 is TGTGCCATCGGGGCCTACACTGAAGCTTTCTTT.

CDR3 residues: CASSLNHVRQATKETQYF. Here the CDR3 DNA reads TGTGCCAGCTCCCTTAACCACGTCCGACAGGCGACAAAAGAGACCCAGTACTTC. This chain joins TRBV18 and TRBJ2-5; TRBD1 is a possible D gene (6 bases). Germline CDR1 reads KGHSH; CDR2 reads LQKENI. This CDR3 contains 18 residues. The V gene lost 6 bases and the J gene lost 3 bases, with 26 bases spanning the gap.

With regard to this clonotype: A read error is possible here, since a much larger clone lies one base away. The gene calls are TRBV7-2 and TRBJ2-7; D is undetermined. The CDR3 is 14 residues long. V lost 5 bases and J 2 bases, leaving 13 bases between the germline ends. Germline CDR1 SGHTA, CDR2 FQGNSA. CDR3 region: CASSHEPAAYEQYF. In DNA, the CDR3 is TGTGCCAGCAGCCACGAACCGGCCGCCTACGAGCAGTACTTC.

This clonotype was seen a handful of times. The V and J genes are TRBV2 and TRBJ1-2; D is possibly TRBD1 (6 bases). V was shortened by 3 bases and J by 5 bases, with 13 bases between the two germline ends. The germline gives CDR1 SNHLY, CDR2 FYNNEI. The CDR3 sequence is 14 residues long. CDR3 sequence: CASSDQQGGYGYTF. CDR3 DNA sequence: TGTGCCAGCAGTGATCAACAGGGAGGGTATGGCTACACCTTC.

This clonotype has only a few counts. The rearrangement joins TRBV9 to TRBJ2-7; no clear D gene. The length of the CDR3 is 13 residues. Trimming removed 0 bases at V and 7 bases at J, with 11 bases between. Germline V gene sequence: CDR1 SGDLS, CDR2 YYNGEE. The CDR3 here is CASSVAPREEQYF. In DNA form, the CDR3 reads TGTGCCAGCAGCGTAGCCCCGCGAGAGGAGCAGTACTTC.

V is TRBV3-1 and J is TRBJ1-2; 11 positions match TRBD1. This CDR3 is built from 15 residues. Germline V CDR1 and CDR2: LGHDT, YNNKEL (reference sequence). Unmatched junction bases numbered 10, after V lost 4 bases and J lost 9 bases. As DNA, the CDR3 is TGTGCCAGCAGCCTGCACCGGGACAGGGGGTTTAGCTACACCTTC. Amino acids: CASSLHRDRGFSYTF.

The rearrangement links TRBV7-4 to TRBJ2-3, with 7 nucleotides matching TRBD2. Germline V gene data show CDR1 as SGHVT and CDR2 as SQSDAQ. CDR3 length equals 15 residues. V shed 7 bases and J 1 base; nucleotides not matched to a gene: 8. CDR3 coding DNA: TGTGCCAGCATCCTTGTGGGGGGGGGCACAGATACGCAGTATTTT. Its protein is CASILVGGGTDTQYF.

This chain links TRBV5-1 with TRBJ1-6; D is perhaps TRBD1 (6 bases). Germline V lookup: CDR1 SGHRS, CDR2 YFSETQ. Trimming stripped 0 bases from V and 10 bases from J, with 14 bases between. The CDR3 sequence is 15 residues long. CDR3: CASSLEMGAGSPLHF. The CDR3 coding sequence is TGCGCCAGCAGCTTGGAGATGGGGGCTGGGTCACCCCTCCACTTT.

This clonotype has more than one count but fewer than ten. This chain connects TRBV6-6 to TRBJ2-3; D gene uncertain. This CDR3 has 14 residues. CDR1 and CDR2 (germline): MNHNY, SVGAGI (reference sequence). Deletions cut 6 bases from V and 7 bases from J, with 17 bases between. CDR3 coding DNA: TGTGCCAGCAGAACCTACCGACAAAGTAATACGCAGTATTTT. This encodes CASRTYRQSNTQYF.

A few counts support this clonotype. The chain combines TRBV20-1 with TRBJ2-5; no reliable D call. Trimming removed 0 bases at V and 4 bases at J, with 9 bases between. The CDR3 sequence is 13 residues long. CDR1 is DFQATT and CDR2 is SNEGSKA in the germline V gene (reference sequence). The CDR3 nucleotides are TGCAGTGCTAGAGATGAAGTGGGAGAGACCCAGTACTTC. This translates into CSARDEVGETQYF.

The table lists this clonotype with many counts. This chain uses TRBV20-1 with TRBJ2-7, with D possibly matching TRBD2 (5 bases). The CDR3 spans 13 residues. Deletions cut 3 bases from V and 3 bases from J, with 12 bases between. The V gene's germline CDR1 is DFQATT and CDR2 SNEGSKA (reference sequence). As DNA, the CDR3 is TGCAGTGCTAGGGACTTGAGTAGCTACGAGCAGTACTTC. As protein: CSARDLSSYEQYF.

The table lists this clonotype with many counts. V and J are TRBV29-1 and TRBJ1-5; possibly TRBD1 for D (6 bases). CDR3 length equals 14 residues. Trimming removed 4 bases from V and 1 base from J, with 11 bases in between. Germline lookup yields CDR1 SQVTM and CDR2 ANQGSEA. Written as DNA, the CDR3 is TGCAGCGTTGTTTGGCAGGGGAGCAATCAGCCCCAGCATTTT. Its protein is CSVVWQGSNQPQHF.

The table lists this clonotype with many counts. The chain has TRBV12-3 or TRBV12-4 and TRBJ1-5; D remains ambiguous. This CDR3 is 12 amino acids long. Trimming removed 5 bases from V and 10 bases from J, with 12 bases in between. The CDR3 nucleotides read TGTGCCAGCAGTCCTCGTCCGGGTCCCCAGCATTTT. Its protein product is CASSPRPGPQHF.

The chain has TRBV7-2 and TRBJ1-5, with D perhaps matching TRBD1 (5 bases). This CDR3 spans 15 amino acids. Trimming stripped 5 bases from V and 2 bases from J, with 13 bases between. Germline values: CDR1 SGHTA, CDR2 FQGNSA. The CDR3 spells CASSARGGGNQPQHF. Written as DNA, the CDR3 is TGTGCCAGCAGCGCAAGGGGTGGAGGCAATCAGCCCCAGCATTTT.

The chain carries TRBV5-1 and TRBJ1-1; D unresolved. This CDR3 has 14 residues. Per the germline V gene, CDR1 is SGHRS and CDR2 is YFSETQ. The V and J ends lost 4 bases and 6 bases respectively, with 16 bases between them. The CDR3 region has the DNA TGCGCCAGCAGCAAGGACTTCGGGCGGTCTGAAGCTTTCTTT. This sequence encodes CASSKDFGRSEAFF.

There are many counts of this clonotype. The chain uses TRBV12-3 or TRBV12-4 and TRBJ1-3, with 8 bases fitting TRBD1. The CDR3 length is 14 residues. Trimming took 5 bases from V and 5 from J; bases not matched to a gene: 5. The CDR3 nucleotides read TGTGCCAGCAGTCCAGGGGGCTGGAGAAACACCATATATTTT. Amino acid sequence: CASSPGGWRNTIYF.

V usage is TRBV5-6 and J usage is TRBJ1-1; D is perhaps TRBD1 (6 bases). The CDR3 extends over 12 amino acids. The germline gives CDR1 SGHDT, CDR2 YYEEEE. V was shortened by 4 bases and J by 6 bases, with 10 bases between the two germline ends. The CDR3 spells CASSHRAAEAFF. The CDR3 nucleotides are TGTGCCAGCAGCCACAGGGCCGCTGAAGCTTTCTTT.

This clonotype showed up just once. This rearrangement joins TRBV3-1 to TRBJ1-2; D is unresolved. V was shortened by 0 bases and J by 3 bases, with 11 bases between the two germline ends. This CDR3 region has 15 residues. Germline V gene lookup returns CDR1 LGHDT and CDR2 YNNKEL (reference sequence). The CDR3 loop is CASSQEVRTYYGYTF. Written as DNA, the CDR3 is TGTGCCAGCAGCCAAGAAGTCAGAACCTACTATGGCTACACCTTC.

This clonotype was counted a single time. The V call is TRBV27, the J call TRBJ2-7, with 7 bases identical to TRBD1. From germline, CDR1 is MNHEY and CDR2 SMNVEV (reference sequence). This CDR3 has 14 residues. The junction had 2 bases not matched to a gene; V was cut back by 1 base and J by 2 bases. CDR3 loop: CASSLYQGAYEQYF. The CDR3 bases are TGTGCCAGCAGTTTATACCAGGGGGCCTACGAGCAGTACTTC.

This clonotype was seen only a few times. V usage is TRBV12-3 or TRBV12-4 and J usage is TRBJ2-2, with D hard to call. CDR3 length: 13 amino acids. Trimming removed 4 bases from V and 3 bases from J, with 6 bases in between. CDR3 sequence: CASSWHDTGELFF. In DNA, the CDR3 is TGTGCCAGCAGTTGGCATGACACCGGGGAGCTGTTTTTT.

This clonotype was seen only a few times. This chain joins TRBV24-1 and TRBJ2-2; TRBD2 aligns across 8 bases. This CDR3 contains 16 residues. The V gene end was trimmed by 4 bases and the J gene end by 3 bases; junction bases not matched to a gene: 6. In germline, CDR1 is KGHDR, CDR2 SFDVKD. The CDR3 nucleotides are TGTGCCACCAGTGAGTACGGGAGGGCCGACACCGGGGAGCTGTTTTTT. This sequence encodes CATSEYGRADTGELFF.

In its sample, this clonotype was seen a few times. The V and J genes are TRBV20-1 and TRBJ2-3, with TRBD2 matching 7 bases. V trimming: 2 bases; J trimming: 1 base; junction bases outside the gene matches: 15. Germline V gene lookup returns CDR1 DFQATT and CDR2 SNEGSKA (reference sequence). The CDR3 is 18 residues long. CDR3 amino acids: CSARLLPGGGPGTDTQYF. The CDR3 coding sequence is TGCAGTGCTAGACTTCTCCCGGGGGGAGGGCCGGGCACAGATACGCAGTATTTT.

The CDR3 reads CSASLQGRDEQFF. In DNA, the CDR3 is TGCAGTGCTAGTTTGCAGGGCAGGGATGAGCAGTTCTTC. This sequence joins TRBV20-1 and TRBJ2-1, with a tentative D call TRBD1 (5 bases). The V end lost 3 bases, the J end lost 8 bases, and 14 bases lay between the germline ends. Per germline, CDR1 DFQATT and CDR2 SNEGSKA (reference sequence). The CDR3 covers 13 residues.

This chain joins TRBV20-1 and TRBJ1-2, with TRBD1 identical over 9 bases. Germline values: CDR1 DFQATT, CDR2 SNEGSKA (reference sequence). This CDR3 has 13 amino acids. Unmatched junction bases numbered 0, after V lost 1 base and J lost 3 bases. The CDR3 nucleotides read TGCAGTGCTAGAGGGACAGGGGACTATGGCTACACCTTC. It yields the protein CSARGTGDYGYTF.

This sequence joins TRBV6-1 and TRBJ1-5; D is unclear. V was pared by 8 bases and J by 4 bases, with 9 bases between. Germline V gives CDR1 MNHNS, CDR2 SASEGT. The CDR3 covers 12 residues. CDR3: CASLGENQPQHF. In DNA, the CDR3 is TGTGCCAGCCTAGGAGAAAATCAGCCCCAGCATTTT.

V and J are TRBV4-3 and TRBJ2-1, with D possibly matching TRBD2 (6 bases). This CDR3 comprises 14 residues. Germline assignment: CDR1 LGHNA and CDR2 YSLEER. V was shortened by 3 bases and J by 5 bases, with 11 bases between the two germline ends. The CDR3 loop reads CASSQAGRDNEQFF. The CDR3 DNA reads as TGCGCCAGCAGCCAGGCGGGAAGAGACAATGAGCAGTTCTTC.

The chain has TRBV9 and TRBJ1-5; D perhaps matches TRBD1 (5 bases). The CDR3 is 14 residues long. Germline-derived CDR1 and CDR2 are SGDLS and YYNGEE. V lost 0 bases and J lost 9, with 13 bases in between. In DNA form, the CDR3 reads TGTGCCAGCAGCGTAGGTGACGGGCAGGGGCCCCAGCATTTT. It is translated as CASSVGDGQGPQHF.